Each of the 24 T cell receptor beta chains below was sequenced from the same sample in a study of T cell changes during pregnancy in multiple sclerosis. The repertoire was sequenced with immunoSEQ multiplex PCR; TCRdb's copy has only in-frame clones and lacks some. The sample holds about 50,000 clones; about 90% are singletons and the top ten take around 8.6%. Sequenced material: CD8+ T cells from peripheral blood mononuclear cells, taken after pregnancy. The source of these receptors is a female donor with multiple sclerosis, enrolled in a pregnancy study.

V gene TRBV13 combines with J gene TRBJ1-2; tentatively, D is TRBD1 (5 bases). Trimming pared 0 bases from V and 0 bases from J, leaving 11 bases between. The CDR3 sequence is 16 residues long. Germline V lookup: CDR1 PRHDT, CDR2 FYEKMQ (reference sequence). The CDR3 region is CASSLGLRTPNYGYTF. The CDR3 coding sequence is TGTGCCAGCAGCTTAGGCCTGAGGACACCTAACTATGGCTACACCTTC.

The rearrangement uses TRBV2 and TRBJ2-1; 7 bases fit TRBD1. Germline V gene data show CDR1 as SNHLY and CDR2 as FYNNEI. Germline trimming cut 1 base from V and 3 bases from J; bases unmatched to any gene: 0. The CDR3 has 14 residues. This CDR3 reads CASSEGQGYNEQFF. For the CDR3, the DNA is TGTGCCAGCAGTGAAGGACAGGGCTACAATGAGCAGTTCTTC.

V gene TRBV7-9 combines with J gene TRBJ2-1; perhaps TRBD1 as D (5 bases). Germline CDR1 reads SEHNR; CDR2 reads FQNEAQ (reference sequence). The ends were cut back, 6 bases at V and 1 base at J, with 10 bases in the middle. This CDR3 has 14 residues. The CDR3 DNA reads as TGTGCCAGCAGGACAGAAGGGTCCTACAATGAGCAGTTCTTC. Encoded protein: CASRTEGSYNEQFF.

This chain uses TRBV23-1 with TRBJ2-4; D remains unclear. TRBV23-1 is an ORF for which the function is uncertain. Trimming left V 3 bases short and J 6 bases short, with 9 bases between. This CDR3 comprises 13 residues. Here the CDR3 reads CASSHPRINIQYF. The DNA of the CDR3 is TGCGCCAGCAGTCACCCCAGAATAAACATTCAGTACTTC.

This chain connects TRBV5-4 to TRBJ1-1; no definite D call. The CDR3 has 13 amino acids. The V gene lost 4 bases and the J gene lost 11 bases, with 18 bases spanning the gap. The germline V gene encodes CDR1 SGHNT and CDR2 YYREEE (reference sequence). CDR3 nucleotide sequence: TGTGCCAGCAGCCAAGATCGCAGGATTTTTGCTTTCTTT. Protein: CASSQDRRIFAFF.

The chain couples TRBV4-3 to TRBJ2-7; TRBD1 is a possible D gene (6 bases). Germline-derived CDR1 and CDR2 are LGHNA and YSLEER. The CDR3 runs to 15 residues. The V end was cut by 1 base, the J end by 0 bases, with 10 bases between. The CDR3 region is CASSQVRGPSYEQYF. DNA of the CDR3: TGCGCCAGCAGCCAAGTCAGGGGCCCCTCCTACGAGCAGTACTTC.

This clone was seen a few times. The chain has TRBV9 and TRBJ1-1; perhaps TRBD1 as D (6 bases). Germline V gives CDR1 SGDLS, CDR2 YYNGEE. V lost 0 bases and J lost 3, with 12 bases in between. The CDR3 has 15 residues. The CDR3 region has the DNA TGTGCCAGCAGCGTAGGGACAGCCTGGGACACTGAAGCTTTCTTT. Amino acids: CASSVGTAWDTEAFF.

The V call is TRBV4-3, the J call TRBJ1-4; TRBD1 might be the D (5 bases). Per the germline V gene, CDR1 is LGHNA and CDR2 is YSLEER. Deletions cut 0 bases from V and 6 bases from J, with 11 bases between. This CDR3 has 15 amino acids. In DNA, the CDR3 is TGCGCCAGCAGCCAAGACAGGGCCGGGTATGAAAAACTGTTTTTT. Its protein product is CASSQDRAGYEKLFF.

V and J are TRBV30 and TRBJ1-1; 8 nucleotides match TRBD1. The CDR3 is 14 residues long. Germline lookup yields CDR1 GTSNPN and CDR2 SVGIG (reference sequence). V lost 4 bases, J lost 3 bases, and 7 bases stayed unmatched. CDR3 amino acids: CAWNNRGIYTEAFF. In nucleotides, the CDR3 is TGTGCCTGGAACAACAGGGGGATTTACACTGAAGCTTTCTTT.

J is TRBJ2-7 and V is TRBV6-4; TRBD1 matches 8 bases. J was trimmed by 3 bases and V by 0 bases; bases with no gene match: 4. The CDR3 spans 15 residues. CDR1 is MRHNA, CDR2 SNTAGT, per germline. The DNA of the CDR3 is TGTGCCAGCAGTGACTCCAGGGGGCTGAGCTACGAGCAGTACTTC. Translating gives CASSDSRGLSYEQYF.

The rearrangement joins TRBV30 to TRBJ2-5; TRBD2 agrees at 11 bases. Germline V lookup: CDR1 GTSNPN, CDR2 SVGIG (reference sequence). The CDR3 is 16 residues long. The junction had 8 bases not matched to a gene; V was cut back by 2 bases and J by 3 bases. The CDR3 DNA sequence: TGTGCCTGGAGTTCATTAGCGGGGGGGCTTAAAGAGACCCAGTACTTC. Its protein is CAWSSLAGGLKETQYF.

The rearrangement joins TRBV7-8 to TRBJ1-2; D is undetermined. Germline values: CDR1 SGHVS, CDR2 FQNEAQ. V lost 1 base and J 2 bases, leaving 11 bases between the germline ends. This CDR3 region has 15 residues. DNA for the CDR3: TGTGCCAGCAGCTTAGAATACGCAGTGAACTATGGCTACACCTTC. It is translated as CASSLEYAVNYGYTF.

The chain employs TRBV13 and TRBJ2-7; TRBD1 matches at 7 bases. There are 13 residues in the CDR3. Germline CDR1 and CDR2: PRHDT and FYEKMQ (reference sequence). With V trimmed by 5 bases and J by 3 bases, 4 bases remained unmatched. This chain's CDR3 is CASSDRDSYEQYF. The CDR3 DNA sequence: TGTGCCAGCAGCGACCGGGACAGCTACGAGCAGTACTTC.

The rearrangement links TRBV30 to TRBJ2-5, with D possibly being TRBD1 (6 bases). V shed 3 bases and J shed 8 bases, with 10 bases lying between them. Germline loops: CDR1 GTSNPN, CDR2 SVGIG (reference sequence). The CDR3 sequence is 11 residues long. The CDR3 DNA sequence: TGTGCCTGGAGCGAAGGGGGAACCCAGTACTTC. Its translation is CAWSEGGTQYF.

This sequence joins TRBV7-2 and TRBJ2-7, with D unresolved. Germline V gives CDR1 SGHTA, CDR2 FQGNSA. The CDR3 contains 13 residues. V dropped 1 base and J dropped 4 bases, with 8 bases sitting between them. CDR3 loop: CASSLEENYEQYF. The CDR3, as DNA: TGTGCCAGCAGCTTAGAGGAGAATTACGAGCAGTACTTC.

The chain has TRBV5-1 and TRBJ1-1; a weak D match, TRBD1 (6 bases). This CDR3 contains 14 residues. The germline gives CDR1 SGHRS, CDR2 YFSETQ. Trimming left V 7 bases short and J 0 bases short, with 13 bases between. The CDR3 here is CASGQDSLNTEAFF. CDR3 DNA: TGCGCCAGCGGGCAGGACAGCCTGAACACTGAAGCTTTCTTT.

The chain has TRBV7-9 and TRBJ2-5; D perhaps matches TRBD1 (5 bases). Germline V lookup: CDR1 SEHNR, CDR2 FQNEAQ (reference sequence). There are 17 residues in the CDR3. Deletions cut 4 bases from V and 1 base from J, with 19 bases between. The CDR3: CASSSGNPPDSQETQYF. For the CDR3, the DNA is TGTGCCAGCAGCTCCGGAAACCCCCCCGACAGCCAAGAGACCCAGTACTTC.

This clone was seen only a few times. CDR3 protein: CSGEGGADTEAFF. The CDR3 nucleotides are TGCAGCGGTGAGGGGGGGGCGGACACTGAAGCTTTCTTT. The chain has TRBV29-1 and TRBJ1-1; possibly TRBD1 for D (6 bases). Germline V gene sequence: CDR1 SQVTM, CDR2 ANQGSEA. The V and J ends lost 7 bases and 3 bases respectively, with 15 bases between them. CDR3 length equals 13 residues. Full variable domain (outside the CDR3, taken from reference TRBV29-1 and TRBJ1-1): SAVISQKPSRDICQRGTSLTIQCQVDSQVTMMFWYRQQPGQSLTLIATANQGSEATYESGFVIDKFPISRPNLTFSTLTVSNMSPEDSSIYLCSGEGGADTEAFFGQGTRLTVV.

In this sample, this clone turned up once. This rearrangement joins TRBV10-2 to TRBJ2-7; D possibly corresponds to TRBD1 (5 bases). This CDR3 is built from 13 residues. Trimming left V 2 bases short and J 0 bases short, with 5 bases between. Germline assignment: CDR1 WSHSY and CDR2 SAAADI. CDR3 sequence: CASSEQGSYEQYF. Written as DNA, the CDR3 is TGCGCCAGCAGTGAGCAGGGCTCCTACGAGCAGTACTTC.

This clone is judged medium-sized. The chain has TRBV7-9 and TRBJ2-7; D not resolved. Germline V CDR1 and CDR2: SEHNR, FQNEAQ (reference sequence). The CDR3 contains 14 residues. Trimming took 4 bases from V and 4 from J, leaving 14 bases between them. CDR3 sequence: CASSSAAHPYEQYF. The DNA of the CDR3 is TGTGCCAGCAGCTCCGCTGCACACCCATACGAGCAGTACTTC.

The V and J genes are TRBV15 and TRBJ2-7; 14 bases are shared with TRBD2. The V gene's germline CDR1 is LNHNV and CDR2 YYDKDF (reference sequence). With V trimmed by 5 bases and J by 0 bases, 9 bases remained unmatched. This CDR3 has 18 residues. This CDR3 is CATSPGTSGGPSSYEQYF. The CDR3 DNA reads as TGTGCCACCAGCCCCGGGACTAGCGGGGGCCCGAGCTCCTACGAGCAGTACTTC.

The J gene is TRBJ1-1, the V gene TRBV27; D uncertain. CDR1 is MNHEY, CDR2 SMNVEV, per germline (reference sequence). The CDR3 runs to 13 residues. V shed 5 bases and J shed 1 base, with 8 bases lying between them. Here the CDR3 DNA reads TGTGCCAGCAGTCCCGGGAGGAACACTGAAGCTTTCTTT. This encodes CASSPGRNTEAFF.

The chain couples TRBV9 to TRBJ1-2, with 9 bases that match TRBD1. V gave up 2 bases and J gave up 0 bases; unmatched junction bases: 11. This CDR3 spans 18 amino acids. The V gene's germline CDR1 is SGDLS and CDR2 YYNGEE. CDR3 in amino acids: CASSVGQGLLYSNYGYTF. The CDR3 coding sequence is TGTGCCAGCAGCGTGGGACAGGGACTCTTATACTCTAACTATGGCTACACCTTC. The full variable domain, its missing parts supplied by reference TRBV9 and TRBJ1-2, is DSGVTQTPKHLITATGQRVTLRCSPRSGDLSVYWYQQSLDQGLQFLIQYYNGEERAKGNILERFSAQQFPDLHSELNLSSLELGDSALYFCASSVGQGLLYSNYGYTFGSGTRLTVV.

The rearrangement joins TRBV7-9 to TRBJ2-3, with D unresolved. There are 14 residues in the CDR3. Trimming left V 1 base short and J 1 base short, with 6 bases between. Germline V gene sequence: CDR1 SEHNR, CDR2 FQNEAQ (reference sequence). The CDR3 bases are TGTGCCAGCAGCTTAGAGGCGGGCACAGATACGCAGTATTTT. This codes for CASSLEAGTDTQYF.